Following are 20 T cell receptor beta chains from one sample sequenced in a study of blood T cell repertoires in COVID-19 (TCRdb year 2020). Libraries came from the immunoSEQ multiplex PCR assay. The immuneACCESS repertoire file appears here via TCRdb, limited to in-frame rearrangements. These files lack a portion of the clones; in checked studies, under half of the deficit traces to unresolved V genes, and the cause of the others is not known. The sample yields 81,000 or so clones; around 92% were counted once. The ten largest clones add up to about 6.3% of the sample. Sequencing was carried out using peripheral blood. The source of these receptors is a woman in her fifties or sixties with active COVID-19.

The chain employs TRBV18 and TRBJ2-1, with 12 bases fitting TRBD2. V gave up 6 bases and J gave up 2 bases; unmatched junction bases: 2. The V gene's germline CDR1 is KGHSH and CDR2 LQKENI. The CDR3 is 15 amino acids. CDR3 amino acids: CASSLAGGPYNEQFF. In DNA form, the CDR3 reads TGTGCCAGCTCCCTAGCGGGAGGGCCCTACAATGAGCAGTTCTTC.

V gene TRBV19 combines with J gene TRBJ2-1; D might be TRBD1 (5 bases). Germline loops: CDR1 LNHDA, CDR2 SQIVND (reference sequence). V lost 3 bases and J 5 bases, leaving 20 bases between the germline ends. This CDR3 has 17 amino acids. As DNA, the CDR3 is TGTGCCAGTAGTATTAGTGCTTGGCAGGGTAGCCACAATGAGCAGTTCTTC. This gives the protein CASSISAWQGSHNEQFF.

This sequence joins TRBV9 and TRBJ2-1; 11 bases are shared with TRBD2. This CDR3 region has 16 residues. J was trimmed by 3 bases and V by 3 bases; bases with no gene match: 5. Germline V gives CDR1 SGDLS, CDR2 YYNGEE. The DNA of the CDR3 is TGTGCCAGCAGCGCCTTAGCGGGAGGGGACTACAATGAGCAGTTCTTC. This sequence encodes CASSALAGGDYNEQFF.

The CDR3 spells CASSYTGSTEAFF. The CDR3 nucleotides are TGTGCCAGCAGCTATACAGGGAGCACTGAAGCTTTCTTT. The chain carries TRBV27 and TRBJ1-1; TRBD1 is a possible D gene (6 bases). The CDR3 totals 13 residues. The V and J ends lost 6 bases and 4 bases respectively, with 12 bases between them. Germline V gene lookup returns CDR1 MNHEY and CDR2 SMNVEV (reference sequence).

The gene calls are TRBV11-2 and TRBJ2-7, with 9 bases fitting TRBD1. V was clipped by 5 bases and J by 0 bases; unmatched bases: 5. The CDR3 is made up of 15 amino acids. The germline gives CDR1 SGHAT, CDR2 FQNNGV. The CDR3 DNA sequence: TGTGCCAGCAGCATCTGGACAGGGGACTCCTACGAGCAGTACTTC. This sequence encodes CASSIWTGDSYEQYF.

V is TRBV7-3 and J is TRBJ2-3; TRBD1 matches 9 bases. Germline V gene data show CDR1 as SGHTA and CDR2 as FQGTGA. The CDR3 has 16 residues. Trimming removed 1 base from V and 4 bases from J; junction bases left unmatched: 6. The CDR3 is CASSLRGTGWADTQYF. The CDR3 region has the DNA TGTGCCAGCAGCTTAAGGGGGACAGGGTGGGCAGATACGCAGTATTTT.

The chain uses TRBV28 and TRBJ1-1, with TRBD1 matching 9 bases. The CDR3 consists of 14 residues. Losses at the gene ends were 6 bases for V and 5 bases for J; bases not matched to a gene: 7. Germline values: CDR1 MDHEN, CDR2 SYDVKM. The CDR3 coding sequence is TGTGCCAGCAGGCCGGGACAGGGAGGTACTGAAGCTTTCTTT. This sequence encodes CASRPGQGGTEAFF.

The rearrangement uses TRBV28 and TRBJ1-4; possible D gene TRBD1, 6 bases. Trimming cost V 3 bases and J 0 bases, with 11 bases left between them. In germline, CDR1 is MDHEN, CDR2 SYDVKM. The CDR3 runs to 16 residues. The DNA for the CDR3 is TGTGCCAGCAGTTTTGCGGACAGTGCAACTAATGAAAAACTGTTTTTT. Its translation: CASSFADSATNEKLFF.

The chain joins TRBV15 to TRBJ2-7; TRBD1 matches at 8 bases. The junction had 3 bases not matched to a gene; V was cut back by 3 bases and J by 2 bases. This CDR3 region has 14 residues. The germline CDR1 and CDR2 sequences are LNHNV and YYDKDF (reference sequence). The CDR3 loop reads CATSRDRVTYEQYF. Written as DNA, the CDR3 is TGTGCCACCAGCAGGGACAGGGTAACCTACGAGCAGTACTTC. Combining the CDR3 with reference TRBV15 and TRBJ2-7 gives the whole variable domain DAMVIQNPRYQVTQFGKPVTLSCSQTLNHNVMYWYQQKSSQAPKLLFHYYDKDFNNEADTPDNFQSRRPNTSFCFLDIRSPGLGDTAMYLCATSRDRVTYEQYFGPGTRLTVT.

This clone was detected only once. CDR3 in DNA: TGTGCCAGCAGCGTAACAAGCGGAGGGTCGGTTGAGCAGTTCTTC. It specifies CASSVTSGGSVEQFF. The chain couples TRBV9 to TRBJ2-1, with TRBD2 as a possible D gene (6 bases). CDR1 and CDR2 from the germline V gene are SGDLS and YYNGEE. This CDR3 has 15 amino acids. V was pared by 1 base and J by 9 bases, with 17 bases between.

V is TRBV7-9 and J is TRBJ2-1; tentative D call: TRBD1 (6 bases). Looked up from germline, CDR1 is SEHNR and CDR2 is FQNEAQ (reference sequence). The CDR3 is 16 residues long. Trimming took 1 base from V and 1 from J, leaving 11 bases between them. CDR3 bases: TGTGCCAGCAGCTTAGTGACAGGATTGTCCTACAATGAGCAGTTCTTC. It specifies CASSLVTGLSYNEQFF.

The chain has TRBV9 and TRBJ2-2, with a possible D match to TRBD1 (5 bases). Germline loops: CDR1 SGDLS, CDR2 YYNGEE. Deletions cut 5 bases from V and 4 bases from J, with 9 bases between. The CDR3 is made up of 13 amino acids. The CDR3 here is CASSIRGTGELFF. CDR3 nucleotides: TGTGCCAGCAGTATTAGGGGCACCGGGGAGCTGTTTTTT.

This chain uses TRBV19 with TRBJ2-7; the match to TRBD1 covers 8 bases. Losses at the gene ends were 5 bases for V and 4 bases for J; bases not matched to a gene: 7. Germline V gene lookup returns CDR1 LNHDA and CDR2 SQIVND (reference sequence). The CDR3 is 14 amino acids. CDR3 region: CASSLVGQAYEQYF. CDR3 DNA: TGTGCCAGTAGTCTCGTGGGACAGGCGTACGAGCAGTACTTC.

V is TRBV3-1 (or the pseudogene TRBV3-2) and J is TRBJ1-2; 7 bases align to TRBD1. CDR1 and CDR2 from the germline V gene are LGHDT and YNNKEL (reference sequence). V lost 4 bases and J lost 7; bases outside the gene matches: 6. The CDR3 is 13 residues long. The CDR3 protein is CASSPTGQGGYTF. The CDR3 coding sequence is TGTGCCAGCAGCCCGACAGGGCAGGGTGGCTACACCTTC.

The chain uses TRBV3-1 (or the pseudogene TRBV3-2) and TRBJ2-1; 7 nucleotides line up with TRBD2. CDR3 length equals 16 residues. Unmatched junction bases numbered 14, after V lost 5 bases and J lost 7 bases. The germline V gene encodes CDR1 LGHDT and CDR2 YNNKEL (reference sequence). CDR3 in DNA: TGTGCCAGCAGCTTCCCTCGTGGCGGGAGTGAGAATGAGCAGTTCTTC. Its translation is CASSFPRGGSENEQFF.

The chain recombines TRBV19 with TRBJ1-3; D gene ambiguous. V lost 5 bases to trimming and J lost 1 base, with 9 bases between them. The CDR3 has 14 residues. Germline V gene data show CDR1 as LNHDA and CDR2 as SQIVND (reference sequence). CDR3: CASSVGGSGNTIYF. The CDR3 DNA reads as TGTGCCAGTAGTGTAGGCGGGTCTGGAAACACCATATATTTT.

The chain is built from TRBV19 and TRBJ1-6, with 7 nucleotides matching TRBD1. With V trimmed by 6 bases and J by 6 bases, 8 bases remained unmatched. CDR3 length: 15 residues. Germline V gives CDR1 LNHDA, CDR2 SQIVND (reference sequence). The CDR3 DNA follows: TGTGCCAGTAGCTGGCAGGGGGTCCCTAATTCACCCCTCCACTTT. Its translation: CASSWQGVPNSPLHF.

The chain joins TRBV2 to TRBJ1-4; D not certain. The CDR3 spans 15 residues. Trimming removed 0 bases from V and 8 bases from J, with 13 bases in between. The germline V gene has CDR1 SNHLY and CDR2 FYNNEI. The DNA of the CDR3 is TGTGCCAGCAGTGAAGCTACCCTAGCGGGGGAAAAACTGTTTTTT. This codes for CASSEATLAGEKLFF.

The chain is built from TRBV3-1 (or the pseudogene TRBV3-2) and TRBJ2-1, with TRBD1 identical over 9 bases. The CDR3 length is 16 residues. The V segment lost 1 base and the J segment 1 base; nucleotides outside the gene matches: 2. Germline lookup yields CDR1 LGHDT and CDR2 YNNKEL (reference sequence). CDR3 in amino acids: CASSQVGTGSYNEQFF. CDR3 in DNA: TGTGCCAGCAGCCAAGTGGGGACAGGGTCCTACAATGAGCAGTTCTTC.

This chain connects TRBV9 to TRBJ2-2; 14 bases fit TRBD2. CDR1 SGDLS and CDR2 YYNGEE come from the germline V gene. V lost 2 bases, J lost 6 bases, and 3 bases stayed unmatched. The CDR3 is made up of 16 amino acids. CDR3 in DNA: TGTGCCAGCAGCGTGACTAGCGGGAGGGCCCCCGGGGAGCTGTTTTTT. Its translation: CASSVTSGRAPGELFF.